These T cell receptor beta chains were read from a single sample in a study of blood T cell repertoires in COVID-19. Clones were sequenced by immunoSEQ multiplex PCR, and TCRdb holds only the in-frame ones, with some missing. The sample records approximately 260,000 clones, approximately 86% being singletons. The sample was PBMCs or T cells enriched from blood (not recorded which). The source of these receptors is a woman aged 40 to 50 with acute COVID-19. CDR3s include the opening cysteine and the closing phenylalanine or tryptophan. Each record gives: J gene, V gene, CDR3 protein.

J: TRBJ2-1
V: TRBV12-3/TRBV12-4
CDR3: CASSPSGDEQFF

J: TRBJ2-2
V: TRBV7-2
CDR3: CASSSEMRTGELFF

J: TRBJ2-7
V: TRBV4-2
CDR3: CASSQDVYSYEQYF

J: TRBJ1-2
V: TRBV12-3/TRBV12-4
CDR3: CASSPTGSGYTF

J: TRBJ2-1
V: TRBV5-4
CDR3: CASSGGKGRLGGGYNEQFF

J: TRBJ2-1
V: TRBV7-9
CDR3: CASSPPAPSGRAIEQFF

J: TRBJ2-1
V: TRBV7-2
CDR3: CASSLVRLAGTNEQFF

J: TRBJ2-3
V: TRBV11-2
CDR3: CASSSIRGSADTQYF

J: TRBJ2-2
V: TRBV4-1
CDR3: CASSQVRGELFF

J: TRBJ1-2
V: TRBV18
CDR3: CASSPRSVEQVVNGYTF

J: TRBJ1-4
V: TRBV4-1
CDR3: CASSQDLAANEKLFF

J: TRBJ2-7
V: TRBV29-1
CDR3: CSVGPGQGYEQYF

J: TRBJ2-5
V: TRBV30
CDR3: CAWSVEGGETQYF

J: TRBJ1-1
V: TRBV5-1
CDR3: CASSLSGANTEAFF

J: TRBJ2-3
V: TRBV27
CDR3: CASSNQGKADTQYF

J: TRBJ2-7
V: TRBV5-8
CDR3: CASSYPVVGEQYF

J: TRBJ2-2
V: TRBV9
CDR3: CASSNPRGSSANTGELFF

J: TRBJ2-5
V: TRBV30
CDR3: CAWSPGLPQETQYF

J: TRBJ2-5
V: TRBV5-5
CDR3: CASSLWTGIEQTQYF

J: TRBJ1-2
V: TRBV24-1
CDR3: CATSDLGGKNYGYTF

J: TRBJ1-3
V: TRBV9
CDR3: CASSVDNPHSGNTIYF

J: TRBJ1-1
V: TRBV30
CDR3: CAGNLDSSMNTEAFF

J: TRBJ2-2
V: TRBV6-6
CDR3: CASSPRTNTGELFF